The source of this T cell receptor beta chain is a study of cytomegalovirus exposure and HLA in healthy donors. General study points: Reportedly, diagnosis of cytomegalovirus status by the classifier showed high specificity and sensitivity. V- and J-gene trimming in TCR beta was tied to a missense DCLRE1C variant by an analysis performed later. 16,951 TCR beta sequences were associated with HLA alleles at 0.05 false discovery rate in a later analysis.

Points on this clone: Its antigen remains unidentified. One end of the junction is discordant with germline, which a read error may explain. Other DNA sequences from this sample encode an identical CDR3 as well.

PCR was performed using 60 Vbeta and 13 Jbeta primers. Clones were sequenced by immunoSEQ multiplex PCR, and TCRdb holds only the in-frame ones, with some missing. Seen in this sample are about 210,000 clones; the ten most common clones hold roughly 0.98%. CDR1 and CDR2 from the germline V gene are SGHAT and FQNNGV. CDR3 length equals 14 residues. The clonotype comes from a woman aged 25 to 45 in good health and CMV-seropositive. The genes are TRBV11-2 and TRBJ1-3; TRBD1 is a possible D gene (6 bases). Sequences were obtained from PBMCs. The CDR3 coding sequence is TGTGCCAGCAGTTTAGGGACACCGGGAAACACCATATATTTT. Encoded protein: CASSLGTPGNTIYF.